The 16 T cell receptor beta chains below all came from one sample that was sequenced in a study of brain metastases from non-small cell lung cancer. This table comes from immunoSEQ multiplex PCR, and its TCRdb copy is limited to in-frame clones, with some not included. The sample records hundreds of clones, approximately 88% being singletons. Sequenced input: primary lung tumor tissue. The receptor set was obtained from a donor aged 40 or over with non-small cell lung cancer.

The J gene is TRBJ1-2, the V gene TRBV29-1; the match to TRBD1 covers 8 bases. Trimming removed 7 bases from V and 7 bases from J; junction bases left unmatched: 5. Germline loops: CDR1 SQVTM, CDR2 ANQGSEA. The CDR3 has 11 amino acids. This chain's CDR3 is CSARTGSGYTF. The CDR3 region has the DNA TGCAGCGCCCGGACAGGGTCTGGCTACACCTTC.

In this sample, this clone turned up once. The gene calls are TRBV7-9 and TRBJ1-3; D remains ambiguous. This CDR3 contains 15 residues. Between the trimmed V and J ends, which lost 6 bases and 0 bases, there was a span of 12 bases. The germline gives CDR1 SEHNR, CDR2 FQNEAQ (reference sequence). The CDR3 sequence is CASSSGSHSGNTIYF. The CDR3 region has the DNA TGTGCCAGCAGTTCCGGGAGCCACTCTGGAAACACCATATATTTT.

This sequence joins TRBV19 and TRBJ2-7; D unresolved. Between the trimmed V and J ends, which lost 1 base and 6 bases, there was a span of 10 bases. There are 13 residues in the CDR3. Germline lookup yields CDR1 LNHDA and CDR2 SQIVND (reference sequence). DNA of the CDR3: TGTGCCAGTAGTATAGGAGTAGGAAGCGAGCAGTACTTC. This gives the protein CASSIGVGSEQYF.

J is TRBJ2-7 and V is TRBV6-5, with D unclear. Trimming left V 3 bases short and J 0 bases short, with 6 bases between. From germline, CDR1 is MNHEY and CDR2 SVGAGI. The CDR3 totals 13 residues. Here the CDR3 DNA reads TGTGCCAGCAGTTATAGTGTCTCCTACGAGCAGTACTTC. As protein: CASSYSVSYEQYF.

This clone was detected once. The chain links TRBV28 to TRBJ1-6, with D tentatively TRBD1 (5 bases). This CDR3 is built from 13 residues. The germline V gene has CDR1 MDHEN and CDR2 SYDVKM. The V gene lost 7 bases and the J gene lost 12 bases, with 16 bases spanning the gap. CDR3 residues: CASNLWGGGPLHF. The CDR3 DNA follows: TGTGCCAGCAACCTCTGGGGGGGAGGACCCCTCCACTTT.

The chain uses TRBV7-9 and TRBJ1-1, with 7 bases that match TRBD1. V lost 5 bases to trimming and J lost 8 bases; unmatched junction nucleotides: 5. Per germline, CDR1 SEHNR and CDR2 FQNEAQ (reference sequence). The CDR3 spans 12 residues. The CDR3 spells CASSADRSEAFF. As DNA, the CDR3 is TGTGCCAGCAGCGCGGACAGGTCCGAAGCTTTCTTT.

The chain employs TRBV24-1 and TRBJ2-6, with no clear D. The CDR3 has 15 residues. Trimming stripped 6 bases from V and 5 bases from J, with 13 bases between. The germline V gene has CDR1 KGHDR and CDR2 SFDVKD. CDR3 amino acids: CATSNQQSRANVLTF. In DNA form, the CDR3 reads TGTGCCACCAGTAACCAACAAAGTCGGGCCAACGTCCTGACTTTC.

This clone came up once. The chain uses TRBV30 and TRBJ2-3, with D hard to call. The V and J ends lost 2 bases and 0 bases respectively, with 9 bases between them. From germline, CDR1 is GTSNPN and CDR2 SVGIG (reference sequence). The CDR3 consists of 14 residues. CDR3 loop: CAWSYTESTDTQYF. DNA for the CDR3: TGTGCCTGGAGTTACACCGAAAGCACAGATACGCAGTATTTT. Together with reference TRBV30 and TRBJ2-3, the CDR3 gives the full variable domain: SQTIHQWPATLVQPVGSPLSLECTVEGTSNPNLYWYRQAAGRGLQLLFYSVGIGQISSEVPQNLSASRPQDRQFILSSKKLLLSDSGFYLCAWSYTESTDTQYFGPGTRLTVL.

The chain links TRBV5-1 to TRBJ2-1, with D possibly TRBD1 on 5 matching bases. Per the germline V gene, CDR1 is SGHRS and CDR2 is YFSETQ. V was shortened by 0 bases and J by 5 bases, with 12 bases between the two germline ends. The CDR3 sequence is 15 residues long. The CDR3, as DNA: TGCGCCAGCAGCTTGGTTTCTTGGGGCGACAATGAGCAGTTCTTC. This encodes CASSLVSWGDNEQFF.

The chain links TRBV7-9 to TRBJ2-7; 9 bases align to TRBD2. V shed 4 bases, J shed 3 bases, and the junction held 4 bases outside the gene matches. Looked up from germline, CDR1 is SEHNR and CDR2 is FQNEAQ (reference sequence). This CDR3 has 14 residues. CDR3 DNA sequence: TGTGCCAGCAGCTCAATGACTAGCGGCTACGAGCAGTACTTC. It specifies CASSSMTSGYEQYF.

As to this clone: The junction differs from germline at one of its ends, possibly a read error. The chain uses TRBV27 and TRBJ1-1; D is ambiguous. The CDR3 totals 16 residues. In germline, CDR1 is MNHEY, CDR2 SMNVEV (reference sequence). The CDR3 coding sequence is TGTGCCAGCAGCACCCGGATGACGCCTGAACAGACTGAAACTTTCTTT. Its protein product is CASSTRMTPEQTETFF.

The chain is built from TRBV11-3 and TRBJ2-3, with TRBD1 matching over 8 bases. CDR3 length equals 15 residues. Unmatched junction bases numbered 5, after V lost 4 bases and J lost 2 bases. Germline lookup yields CDR1 SGHNT and CDR2 YENEEA. This CDR3 is CASSSGQVNTDTQYF. CDR3 sequence (DNA): TGTGCCAGCAGCTCGGGACAGGTGAACACAGATACGCAGTATTTT.

In the case of this clone: A much bigger clone sits one base away, suggesting this may be a read error. The same CDR3 is also encoded by other DNA sequences in this sample. The chain uses TRBV6-6 and TRBJ1-1; 7 bases agree with TRBD1. The CDR3 sequence is 12 residues long. CDR1 and CDR2 (germline): MNHNY, SVGAGI (reference sequence). V lost 10 bases and J lost 8; bases outside the gene matches: 10. CDR3 loop: CATRVGTDEAFF. The CDR3, as DNA: TGTGCCACTCGAGTAGGGACAGACGAAGCTTTCTTT.

The chain joins TRBV2 to TRBJ1-4; D is unresolved. CDR1 and CDR2 from the germline V gene are SNHLY and FYNNEI. The CDR3 has 12 amino acids. With 7 bases removed from V and 7 bases from J, the gap between germline ends came to 10 bases. The CDR3 spells CASTSAFEKLFF. In DNA, the CDR3 is TGTGCCAGCACTTCGGCCTTTGAAAAACTGTTTTTT.

The chain employs TRBV12-3 or TRBV12-4 and TRBJ1-6; D is uncertain. The CDR3 spans 12 residues. V was clipped by 4 bases and J by 8 bases, with 6 bases between them. The CDR3 loop reads CASSSSYSPLHF. For the CDR3, the DNA is TGTGCCAGCAGTTCGTCCTATTCACCCCTCCACTTT.

This rearrangement joins TRBV5-1 to TRBJ1-1; D is possibly TRBD1 (6 bases). In germline, CDR1 is SGHRS, CDR2 YFSETQ. V was shortened by 2 bases and J by 3 bases, with 14 bases between the two germline ends. The CDR3 sequence is 15 residues long. CDR3 sequence: CASSFYRVEDTEAFF. CDR3 DNA sequence: TGCGCCAGCAGCTTCTACAGGGTGGAGGACACTGAAGCTTTCTTT.